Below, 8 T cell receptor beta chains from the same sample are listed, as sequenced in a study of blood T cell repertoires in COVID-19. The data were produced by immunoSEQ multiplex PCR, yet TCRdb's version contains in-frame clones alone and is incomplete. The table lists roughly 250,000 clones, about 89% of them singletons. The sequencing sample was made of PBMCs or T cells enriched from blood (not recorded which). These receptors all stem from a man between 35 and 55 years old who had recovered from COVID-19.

The CDR3 sequence is CASSEREGTDTQYF. The CDR3 DNA follows: TGTGCCAGCAGCGAGCGGGAGGGCACAGATACGCAGTATTTT. V and J are TRBV21-1 and TRBJ2-3; the table assigns TRBD2, which was not confirmed against the DNA. TRBV21-1 is annotated as a pseudogene. The CDR3 sequence is 14 residues long.

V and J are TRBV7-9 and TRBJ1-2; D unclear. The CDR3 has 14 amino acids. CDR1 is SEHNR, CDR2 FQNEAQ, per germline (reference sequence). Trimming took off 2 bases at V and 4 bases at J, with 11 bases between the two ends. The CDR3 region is CASSLNGLGYGYTF. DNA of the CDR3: TGTGCCAGCAGCTTAAATGGGCTTGGCTATGGCTACACCTTC. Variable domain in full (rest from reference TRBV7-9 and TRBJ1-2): DTGVSQNPRHKITKRGQNVTFRCDPISEHNRLYWYRQTLGQGPEFLTYFQNEAQLEKSRLLSDRFSAERPKGSFSTLEIQRTEQGDSAMYLCASSLNGLGYGYTFGSGTRLTVV.

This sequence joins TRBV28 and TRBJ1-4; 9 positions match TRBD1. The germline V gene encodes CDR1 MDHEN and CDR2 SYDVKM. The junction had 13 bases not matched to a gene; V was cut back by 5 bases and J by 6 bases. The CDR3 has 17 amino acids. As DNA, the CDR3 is TGTGCCAGCAGTAGGTATTTCGGGGACAGGGAGGATGAAAAACTGTTTTTT. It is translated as CASSRYFGDREDEKLFF. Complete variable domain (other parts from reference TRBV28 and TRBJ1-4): DVKVTQSSRYLVKRTGEKVFLECVQDMDHENMFWYRQDPGLGLRLIYFSYDVKMKEKGDIPEGYSVSREKKERFSLILESASTNQTSMYLCASSRYFGDREDEKLFFGSGTQLSVL.

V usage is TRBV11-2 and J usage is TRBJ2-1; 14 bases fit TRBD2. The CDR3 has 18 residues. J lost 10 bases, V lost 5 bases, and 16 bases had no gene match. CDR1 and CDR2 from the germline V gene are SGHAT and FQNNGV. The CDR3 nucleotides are TGTGCCAGCAGCCCCTTCGGGACTAGCGGGGGACCCTTCGAGGAGCAGTTCTTC. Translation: CASSPFGTSGGPFEEQFF.

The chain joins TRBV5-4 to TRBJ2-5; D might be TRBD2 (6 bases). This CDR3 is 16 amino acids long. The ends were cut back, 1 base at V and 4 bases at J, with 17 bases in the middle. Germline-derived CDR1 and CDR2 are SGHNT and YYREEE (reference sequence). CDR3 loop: CASSLSRLEGPETQYF. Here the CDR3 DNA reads TGTGCCAGCAGCTTGTCTCGTTTGGAGGGCCCAGAGACCCAGTACTTC.

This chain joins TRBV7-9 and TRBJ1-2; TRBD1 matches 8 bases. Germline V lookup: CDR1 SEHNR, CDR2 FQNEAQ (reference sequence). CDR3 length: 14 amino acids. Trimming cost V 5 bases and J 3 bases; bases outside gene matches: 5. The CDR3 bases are TGTGCCAGCAGCACTCTGACAGGGGACTATGGCTACACCTTC. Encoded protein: CASSTLTGDYGYTF.

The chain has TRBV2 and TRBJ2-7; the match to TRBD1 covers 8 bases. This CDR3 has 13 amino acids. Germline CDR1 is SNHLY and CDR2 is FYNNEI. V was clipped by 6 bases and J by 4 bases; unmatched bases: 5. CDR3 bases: TGTGCCAGCAGCCCCGGGACAGGTTACGAGCAGTACTTC. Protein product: CASSPGTGYEQYF.

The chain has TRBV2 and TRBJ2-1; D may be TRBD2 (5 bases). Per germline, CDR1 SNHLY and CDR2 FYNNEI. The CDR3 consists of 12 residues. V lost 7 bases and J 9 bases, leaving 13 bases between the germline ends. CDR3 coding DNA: TGTGCCAGCATATCCAGTGGGAGTGAGCAGTTCTTC. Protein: CASISSGSEQFF. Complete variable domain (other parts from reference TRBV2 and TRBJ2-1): EPEVTQTPSHQVTQMGQEVILRCVPISNHLYFYWYRQILGQKVEFLVSFYNNEISEKSEIFDDQFSVERPDGSNFTLKIRSTKLEDSAMYFCASISSGSEQFFGPGTRLTVL.